This entry features one TCR beta chain sequence. The CDR3 consists of 12 residues. V lost 0 bases, J lost 8 bases, and 7 bases lay in between. The V gene's germline CDR1 is LNHNV and CDR2 YYDKDF (reference sequence). Data came from immunoSEQ multiplex PCR; TCRdb stores just in-frame clones and leaves some out. Of 35,000 to 40,000 clones listed, 85% are singletons. These data originate in a study of blood T cell repertoires in COVID-19. Whole-study context: Samples of COVID-19 (acute and convalescent) were obtained from the United States, Italy and Spain. Nucleic acid was either cDNA or gDNA, and it came from T cells, B-cell-depleted T cells, or PBMCs.

Sequenced sample: peripheral blood. This receptor was taken from a man aged 50-60 years with active COVID-19. The chain couples TRBV15 to TRBJ1-2; D gene ambiguous. The CDR3 loop is CATSRDSRGYTF. For the CDR3, the DNA is TGTGCCACCAGCAGAGACTCACGGGGCTACACCTTC.